This is a list of T cell receptor beta chains from one sample in a study of CD8 T cells in Susac syndrome. TCRdb ran MiXCR on the immunoSEQ multiplex PCR reads and lists one entry per CDR3 protein. The table records 140,000 or so distinct CDR3 sequences, around 95% of them present only once. The sequencing sample was made of CD4+ T cells from PBMCs. The receptor set was obtained from a human donor with Susac syndrome. The CDR3 runs from the conserved cysteine through the conserved F or W. The order of the fields is V gene, J gene, clone size, D gene, CDR3 DNA, CDR3 protein. D genes are given only for firm matches. Only some rows state a clone size, as once, few, many or a class for expanded clones.

v_gene: TRBV4-1
j_gene: TRBJ2-7
abundance: .
d_gene: .
CDR3nt: TGCGCCAGCGGTAGGGTGGTTGGGCTCTACGAGCAGTACTTC
CDR3aa: CASGRVVGLYEQYF

v_gene: TRBV18
j_gene: TRBJ2-7
abundance: .
d_gene: TRBD1
CDR3nt: TGTGCCAGCTCATCCCCGGGACAGGGATCCTACGAGCAGTACTTC
CDR3aa: CASSSPGQGSYEQYF

v_gene: TRBV18
j_gene: TRBJ2-5
abundance: .
d_gene: .
CDR3nt: TGTGCCAGCTCACCGACAGACCTAGAGACCCAGTACTTC
CDR3aa: CASSPTDLETQYF

v_gene: TRBV12-5
j_gene: TRBJ2-1
abundance: .
d_gene: .
CDR3nt: TGTGCTTCCTCTGGGGGCTACAATGAGCAGTTCTTC
CDR3aa: CASSGGYNEQFF

v_gene: TRBV12-3/TRBV12-4
j_gene: TRBJ2-2
abundance: .
d_gene: .
CDR3nt: TGTGCCAGCAGTCGAGAGAATTTAGGGGGGGAGCTGTTTTTT
CDR3aa: CASSRENLGGELFF

v_gene: TRBV4-1
j_gene: TRBJ1-1
abundance: .
d_gene: .
CDR3nt: TGCGCCAGCAGCCCCCATGGGGGTACTGGGAACACTGAAGCTTTCTTT
CDR3aa: CASSPHGGTGNTEAFF

v_gene: TRBV9
j_gene: TRBJ2-6
abundance: few
d_gene: .
CDR3nt: TGTGCCAGCAGCGTGGGTCCCTCTGGGGCCAACGTCCTGACTTTC
CDR3aa: CASSVGPSGANVLTF

v_gene: TRBV27
j_gene: TRBJ1-2
abundance: .
d_gene: .
CDR3nt: TGTGCCAGCAGTTTTAATGGGGGTCTAGCCTCCTATGGCTACACCTTC
CDR3aa: CASSFNGGLASYGYTF

v_gene: TRBV28
j_gene: TRBJ2-3
abundance: .
d_gene: TRBD2
CDR3nt: TGTGCCAGCAGTTTGGGCGGGAGAACCCCAGATACGCAGTATTTT
CDR3aa: CASSLGGRTPDTQYF

v_gene: TRBV9
j_gene: TRBJ1-3
abundance: .
d_gene: .
CDR3nt: TGTGCCAGCAGCACCCTGGAGACCGCCTCTGGAAACACCATATATTTT
CDR3aa: CASSTLETASGNTIYF

v_gene: TRBV11-2
j_gene: TRBJ1-2
abundance: .
d_gene: TRBD1
CDR3nt: TGTGCCAGCACCAAGACGGCCCAGGGGGATGGCTACACCTTC
CDR3aa: CASTKTAQGDGYTF

v_gene: TRBV7-9
j_gene: TRBJ2-4
abundance: .
d_gene: .
CDR3nt: TGTGCCAGCAGCTTACTGGAAAACATTCAGTACTTC
CDR3aa: CASSLLENIQYF

v_gene: TRBV15
j_gene: TRBJ2-1
abundance: .
d_gene: .
CDR3nt: TGTGCCACCAGCAGAGATAAGGTCCCAGGGTTTGAGCAGTTCTTC
CDR3aa: CATSRDKVPGFEQFF